Each of the 27 T cell receptor beta chains below was sequenced from the same sample in a study of blood T cells in healthy people across ages. A second PCR of roughly 7 to 11 cycles used a sample-barcoded 5' primer and a J-beta primer mix. Using its own MiXCR run on the 5' RACE reads, TCRdb lists one record per CDR3 protein. Of 650,000 or so distinct CDR3 sequences listed, under 65% are singletons. Material for sequencing was blood. These receptors all come from an elderly woman in good health.

The chain has TRBV30 and TRBJ2-4, with no clear D. Near its end, the DNA agrees better with TRBJ2-5, so the J call may be wrong. The CDR3 contains 11 residues. Germline CDR1 and CDR2: GTSNPN and SVGIG (reference sequence). In nucleotides, the CDR3 is TGTGCACTGCTCAGTGTGGAGACCCAGTACTTC. It yields the protein CALLSVETQYF.

Ten or more counts support this clonotype. The rearrangement uses TRBV7-9 and TRBJ2-5, with D perhaps TRBD2 (5 bases). This CDR3 is built from 18 residues. Trimming pared 0 bases from V and 1 base from J, leaving 18 bases between. Germline V gene lookup returns CDR1 SEHNR and CDR2 FQNEAQ (reference sequence). As DNA, the CDR3 is TGTGCCAGCAGCTTAGCGAGGTCGTCAGCGGACTTCCAAGAGACCCAGTACTTC. It translates to CASSLARSSADFQETQYF.

There are many counts of this clonotype. This chain uses TRBV11-2 with TRBJ2-1; 14 nucleotides align to TRBD2. Germline V CDR1 and CDR2: SGHAT, FQNNGV. V lost 5 bases, J lost 6 bases, and 3 bases stayed unmatched. The CDR3 loop spans 15 amino acids. The CDR3 is CASSRGLAGVNEQFF. CDR3 bases: TGTGCCAGCAGCCGGGGACTAGCGGGAGTCAATGAGCAGTTCTTC.

This clonotype was counted once. This chain connects TRBV5-1 to TRBJ1-1, with D perhaps TRBD1 (5 bases). The CDR3 length is 13 residues. Trimming shortened V by 4 bases and J by 2 bases, and 9 bases separated the two germline ends. Germline V lookup: CDR1 SGHRS, CDR2 YFSETQ. As DNA, the CDR3 is TGCGCCAGCAGCACCGGACATAACACTGAAGCTTTCTTT. It encodes CASSTGHNTEAFF.

J is TRBJ2-1 and V is TRBV4-2, with TRBD2 identical over 8 bases. The closer fit of TRBJ2-7 to the DNA end suggests the J call may be wrong. Germline V gives CDR1 LGHNA, CDR2 YNFKEQ. CDR3 length: 15 amino acids. The DNA for the CDR3 is TGTGCCAGCAGCCAAGCGGGGGGGGAATACAATGAGCAGTACTTC. Amino acids: CASSQAGGEYNEQYF.

About this clonotype itself: A much larger clone lies one base from this, so it may be a read error. The chain uses TRBV11-3 and TRBJ2-3, with TRBD1 as a possible D gene (6 bases). This CDR3 is built from 13 residues. The V gene lost 6 bases and the J gene lost 3 bases, with 10 bases spanning the gap. The germline V gene encodes CDR1 SGHNT and CDR2 YENEEA. CDR3 coding DNA: TGTGCCAGCAGAAGAGGACAGACAGATACGCAGTATTTT. It is translated as CASRRGQTDTQYF. Full variable domain (missing parts from reference TRBV11-3 and TRBJ2-3): EAGVVQSPRYKIIEKKQPVAFWCNPISGHNTLYWYLQNLGQGPELLIRYENEEAVDDSQLPKDRFSAERLKGVDSTLKIQPAELGDSAVYLCASRRGQTDTQYFGPGTRLTVL.

The count of this clonotype is one. The rearrangement links TRBV7-2 to TRBJ1-2; 10 positions match TRBD1. V trimming: 0 bases; J trimming: 4 bases; junction bases outside the gene matches: 5. CDR3 size: 16 residues. Germline loops: CDR1 SGHTA, CDR2 FQGNSA. The CDR3 nucleotides read TGTGCCAGCAGCTTAGCTTGGACAGGGGGTGGCTATGGCTACACCTTC. Translation: CASSLAWTGGGYGYTF.

The chain couples TRBV20-1 to TRBJ2-1, with 9 bases fitting TRBD2. This CDR3 region has 14 residues. Unmatched junction bases numbered 8, after V lost 6 bases and J lost 5 bases. Germline V gene data show CDR1 as DFQATT and CDR2 as SNEGSKA (reference sequence). The CDR3, as DNA: TGCAGTGCACACTTAGCGGGAGTAAACAATGAGCAGTTCTTC. It is translated as CSAHLAGVNNEQFF.

This clonotype came up once. This chain uses TRBV20-1 with TRBJ2-7; the D gene is possibly TRBD2 (6 bases). Germline values: CDR1 DFQATT, CDR2 SNEGSKA (reference sequence). V was clipped by 3 bases and J by 3 bases, with 9 bases between them. The CDR3 consists of 12 residues. Here the CDR3 DNA reads TGCAGTGCTAGGCTAGCGCTCTACGAGCAGTACTTC. It yields the protein CSARLALYEQYF.

DNA for the CDR3: TGTGCCACTACCCAGGTGTCCTCTAACTATGGCTACACCTTC. Translation gives CATTQVSSNYGYTF. The chain links TRBV6-5 to TRBJ1-2; unclear D gene. The length of the CDR3 is 14 residues. The ends were cut back, 10 bases at V and 0 bases at J, with 15 bases in the middle. Germline loops: CDR1 MNHEY, CDR2 SVGAGI.

The chain recombines TRBV9 with TRBJ2-5, with 7 bases aligning to TRBD1. V shed 0 bases and J 5 bases; nucleotides not matched to a gene: 7. This CDR3 spans 15 amino acids. Per germline, CDR1 SGDLS and CDR2 YYNGEE. The CDR3 region has the DNA TGTGCCAGCAGCGTAGCTTTGACAGGGCCGGAGACCCAGTACTTC. Its protein is CASSVALTGPETQYF.

The table lists this clonotype with many counts. The rearrangement joins TRBV20-1 to TRBJ2-1; D is unresolved. V was cut by 5 bases and J by 7 bases, with 9 bases left in between. Germline V gene sequence: CDR1 DFQATT, CDR2 SNEGSKA (reference sequence). The CDR3 covers 11 residues. The CDR3 loop reads CSAYGRNEQFF. In DNA, the CDR3 is TGCAGTGCTTACGGGCGTAATGAGCAGTTCTTC.

V is TRBV6-4 and J is TRBJ2-3; D uncertain. Germline V gene sequence: CDR1 MRHNA, CDR2 SNTAGT. This CDR3 is 16 amino acids long. Trimming cost V 2 bases and J 1 base, with 13 bases left between them. As DNA, the CDR3 is TGTGCCAGCAGTGACCCCCAGCGAGGAGGCACAGATACGCAGTATTTT. It yields the protein CASSDPQRGGTDTQYF.

V usage is TRBV2 and J usage is TRBJ2-2; D is ambiguous. The germline V and J ends were trimmed by 7 bases and 1 base, with 10 bases remaining between them. Germline V gives CDR1 SNHLY, CDR2 FYNNEI. CDR3 size: 14 residues. The CDR3 nucleotides read TGTGCCAGCAAATTGACGGAGAACACCGGGGAGCTGTTTTTT. Translation: CASKLTENTGELFF.

The rearrangement uses TRBV29-1 and TRBJ2-3, with TRBD2 matching over 13 bases. The V and J ends lost 6 bases and 3 bases, in that order; junction bases with no gene match: 6. The CDR3 spans 15 residues. Germline CDR1 SQVTM, CDR2 ANQGSEA. The DNA of the CDR3 is TGCAGCGTCCGGACTAGCGGGAGTCGGACAGATACGCAGTATTTT. It codes for CSVRTSGSRTDTQYF.

This clonotype appeared many times. The V and J genes are TRBV3-1 and TRBJ2-7, with TRBD2 as a possible D gene (6 bases). The germline CDR1 and CDR2 sequences are LGHDT and YNNKEL (reference sequence). Trimming shortened V by 4 bases and J by 1 base, and 11 bases separated the two germline ends. The CDR3 spans 14 residues. The CDR3 sequence is CASSPGTFSYEQYF. CDR3 coding DNA: TGTGCCAGCAGCCCTGGGACTTTTTCCTACGAGCAGTACTTC.

This clonotype showed up just a few times. This chain joins TRBV12-3 or TRBV12-4 and TRBJ2-3; perhaps TRBD2 as D (6 bases). This CDR3 has 14 amino acids. V gave up 6 bases and J gave up 2 bases, with 12 bases separating them. Here the CDR3 DNA reads TGTGCCAGCAGACTAGCCGGAAACACAGATACGCAGTATTTT. This sequence encodes CASRLAGNTDTQYF.

As concerns this clonotype: A much larger clone sits a single nucleotide away, making a read error possible. The chain is built from TRBV10-3 and TRBJ2-3, with a possible D match to TRBD2 (6 bases). The CDR3 sequence is 12 residues long. Germline CDR1 ENHRY, CDR2 SYGVKD. The CDR3 loop reads CAITGGADTLYF. CDR3 sequence (DNA): TGTGCCATCACCGGAGGGGCAGATACGCTGTATTTT.

This clonotype was counted ten times or more. This chain uses TRBV9 with TRBJ2-7; tentatively, D is TRBD1 (5 bases). This CDR3 region has 14 residues. Deletions cut 1 base from V and 3 bases from J, with 11 bases between. The germline CDR1 and CDR2 sequences are SGDLS and YYNGEE. The CDR3 DNA sequence: TGTGCCAGCAGCGTAAGGGGAACTAACTACGAGCAGTACTTC. It yields the protein CASSVRGTNYEQYF.

This clonotype was seen a handful of times. At one of its ends the junction is not consistent with the germline gene, which may arise from a read error. The V call is TRBV18, the J call TRBJ2-5; D perhaps matches TRBD2 (6 bases). Germline V CDR1 and CDR2: KGHSH, LQKENI. This CDR3 is 17 amino acids long. The chain's CDR3 is CASSPQTGAGYQEAQYF. CDR3 DNA sequence: TGTGCCAGCTCACCACAAACCGGGGCGGGGTACCAAGAGGCCCAGTACTTC.

This clonotype was detected a few times. The chain links TRBV7-8 to TRBJ2-2, with TRBD1 matching over 7 bases. The CDR3 is 16 amino acids. J lost 1 base, V lost 4 bases, and 6 bases had no gene match. The germline V gene has CDR1 SGHVS and CDR2 FQNEAQ. The CDR3 is CASSSEGQLNTGELFF. CDR3 bases: TGTGCCAGCAGCTCAGAGGGACAGCTGAACACCGGGGAGCTGTTTTTT. The full variable domain, with the rest looked up from reference TRBV7-8 and TRBJ2-2, is GAGVSQSPRYKVAKRGQDVALRCDPISGHVSLFWYQQALGQGPEFLTYFQNEAQLDKSGLPSDRFFAERPEGSVSTLKIQRTQQEDSAVYLCASSSEGQLNTGELFFGEGSRLTVL.

This clonotype was recorded at least ten times. The V and J genes are TRBV20-1 and TRBJ2-3; D possibly corresponds to TRBD1 (6 bases). CDR3 length: 15 amino acids. Trimming cost V 2 bases and J 2 bases, with 14 bases left between them. In germline, CDR1 is DFQATT, CDR2 SNEGSKA (reference sequence). This CDR3 reads CSARRQALVTDTQYF. CDR3 DNA sequence: TGCAGTGCTAGAAGACAGGCGCTTGTCACAGATACGCAGTATTTT.

This chain links TRBV10-3 with TRBJ2-4; 7 bases line up with TRBD2. The assigned J gene may be wrong: the sequence end matches TRBJ2-7 better. Germline V gene data show CDR1 as ENHRY and CDR2 as SYGVKD. The CDR3 totals 15 residues. CDR3 residues: CASKLGGGVTDEQYF. CDR3 bases: TGTGCCAGTAAGCTGGGGGGGGGAGTTACCGACGAGCAGTACTTC.

This clonotype is a singleton in its sample. The V call is TRBV29-1, the J call TRBJ2-3, with 7 nucleotides matching TRBD1. The CDR3 sequence is 15 residues long. The junction had 10 bases not matched to a gene; V was cut back by 2 bases and J by 5 bases. The germline CDR1 and CDR2 sequences are SQVTM and ANQGSEA. The CDR3 sequence is CSVETRTGEIDTQYF. The CDR3 DNA follows: TGCAGCGTTGAAACCCGCACAGGGGAGATAGATACGCAGTATTTT.

V and J are TRBV9 and TRBJ2-7, with a tentative D call TRBD2 (6 bases). The CDR3 contains 14 residues. V lost 1 base to trimming and J lost 6 bases, with 14 bases between them. Germline lookup yields CDR1 SGDLS and CDR2 YYNGEE. The CDR3 spells CASSVTSKSSEQYF. DNA of the CDR3: TGTGCCAGCAGCGTAACTAGCAAATCATCCGAGCAGTACTTC.

The table lists this clonotype with many counts. V usage is TRBV6-5 and J usage is TRBJ1-2; the D is unclear. Germline CDR1 and CDR2: MNHEY and SVGAGI. Trimming left V 7 bases short and J 2 bases short, with 11 bases between. CDR3 length: 13 residues. CDR3 bases: TGTGCCAGCAAAAACGACGGGAACTATGGCTACACCTTC. Translated: CASKNDGNYGYTF.

This clonotype has just one count. The chain recombines TRBV20-1 with TRBJ2-7, with D maybe TRBD1 (6 bases). Germline values: CDR1 DFQATT, CDR2 SNEGSKA (reference sequence). The CDR3 is 13 amino acids. CDR3 coding DNA: TGCAGCCTCAGGGGCCGAGGAAGCTTCGAGCAGTACTTC. This codes for CSLRGRGSFEQYF.